These 13 T cell receptor beta chains were all obtained from the same sample, sequenced in a study of cytomegalovirus exposure and HLA in healthy donors. With 60 Vbeta and 13 Jbeta primers, the PCR was carried out. This table comes from immunoSEQ multiplex PCR, and its TCRdb copy is limited to in-frame clones, with some not included. Among 130,000 or so clones listed, roughly 82% were seen once. Sequenced: PBMCs. The receptor source for this set is a woman in her forties in good health and CMV-seropositive.

The chain couples TRBV6-5 to TRBJ1-1, with 7 bases that match TRBD1. V lost 2 bases to trimming and J lost 5 bases; unmatched junction nucleotides: 8. The CDR3 runs 15 residues. CDR1 is MNHEY, CDR2 SVGAGI, per germline. CDR3 loop: CASSYARQGGTEAFF. The DNA for the CDR3 is TGTGCCAGCAGTTACGCGAGACAGGGAGGAACTGAAGCTTTCTTT.

This clone was observed a handful of times. The genes are TRBV19 and TRBJ2-7; the D gene is possibly TRBD1 (6 bases). Germline CDR1 is LNHDA and CDR2 is SQIVND (reference sequence). V lost 8 bases to trimming and J lost 7 bases, with 21 bases between them. The CDR3 sequence is 14 residues long. The CDR3, as DNA: TGTGCCAGTGGCTGGGTAGGGGGTTCCGGGGAGCAGTACTTC. Its translation is CASGWVGGSGEQYF.

This clone was recorded once. The CDR3 coding sequence is TGTGCCTCGGGTATAGGGGGAAGCAATCAGCCCCAGCATTTT. Encoded protein: CASGIGGSNQPQHF. The rearrangement joins TRBV27 to TRBJ1-5, with D perhaps matching TRBD1 (6 bases). The length of the CDR3 is 14 residues. Deletions cut 11 bases from V and 1 base from J, with 15 bases between. The germline V gene encodes CDR1 MNHEY and CDR2 SMNVEV (reference sequence).

The chain couples TRBV5-4 to TRBJ2-1, with 9 bases lining up with TRBD1. With V trimmed by 2 bases and J by 1 base, 1 base remained unmatched. The CDR3 contains 15 residues. Germline CDR1 SGHNT, CDR2 YYREEE (reference sequence). DNA for the CDR3: TGTGCCAGCAGCTTCGGACAGGGGTCCTACAATGAGCAGTTCTTC. Translation gives CASSFGQGSYNEQFF.

The V gene is TRBV6-1, the J gene TRBJ1-1, with D possibly being TRBD1 (5 bases). CDR1 is MNHNS and CDR2 is SASEGT in the germline V gene. The CDR3 is 15 residues long. The germline V and J ends were trimmed by 7 bases and 0 bases, with 15 bases remaining between them. The chain's CDR3 is CASTQRTSMNTEAFF. The CDR3 DNA is TGTGCCAGCACCCAAAGGACAAGCATGAACACTGAAGCTTTCTTT.

This clone appeared a few times. The rearrangement uses TRBV6-1 and TRBJ2-5, with D perhaps TRBD1 (7 bases). CDR1 is MNHNS, CDR2 SASEGT, per germline. The CDR3 consists of 14 residues. V lost 4 bases and J lost 10, with 19 bases in between. CDR3 protein: CASSATTGRGVQYF. The CDR3 region has the DNA TGTGCCAGCAGTGCCACGACAGGGCGCGGGGTCCAGTACTTC.

The chain carries TRBV27 and TRBJ2-5; 8 bases agree with TRBD1. The CDR3 is 15 amino acids. V trimming: 2 bases; J trimming: 1 base; junction bases outside the gene matches: 3. In germline, CDR1 is MNHEY, CDR2 SMNVEV (reference sequence). CDR3 nucleotide sequence: TGTGCCAGCAGTTTAGGACAGGGCATCCAAGAGACCCAGTACTTC. Residues: CASSLGQGIQETQYF.

The V and J genes are TRBV6-5 and TRBJ1-4; D is possibly TRBD1 (5 bases). The V and J ends lost 0 bases and 7 bases respectively, with 15 bases between them. This CDR3 is built from 16 residues. CDR1 MNHEY and CDR2 SVGAGI come from the germline V gene. Here the CDR3 reads CASSYSTGVVGEKLFF. CDR3 in DNA: TGTGCCAGCAGTTACTCGACGGGGGTCGTCGGTGAAAAACTGTTTTTT.

V and J are TRBV6-1 and TRBJ1-1; no clear D gene. The germline V gene encodes CDR1 MNHNS and CDR2 SASEGT. V lost 8 bases to trimming and J lost 1 base, with 8 bases between them. The CDR3 consists of 12 residues. DNA of the CDR3: TGTGCCAGCGGAACAGCGAACACTGAAGCTTTCTTT. Amino acid sequence: CASGTANTEAFF.

This chain joins TRBV1 and TRBJ2-6; TRBD2, the table's D call, lacks a check against the DNA. TRBV1 represents a pseudogene. The length of the CDR3 is 16 residues. The CDR3 is CTSSRGGGPGANVLTF. CDR3 bases: TGCACCAGCAGCCGCGGAGGAGGGCCCGGGGCCAACGTCCTGACTTTC.

V is TRBV5-4 and J is TRBJ2-7; TRBD1 aligns across 8 bases. Trimming took 0 bases from V and 7 from J; bases not matched to a gene: 9. CDR1 and CDR2 from the germline V gene are SGHNT and YYREEE (reference sequence). This CDR3 contains 15 residues. The CDR3 sequence: CASSLGSRGRDEQYF. The CDR3 bases are TGTGCCAGCAGCTTGGGCTCCAGGGGGCGGGATGAGCAGTACTTC.

This clone showed up just a few times. The chain carries TRBV7-9 and TRBJ2-5; D is ambiguous. Judging by the DNA end, TRBJ2-7 fits better; the J call may be wrong. This CDR3 is 14 amino acids long. Germline V gene sequence: CDR1 SEHNR, CDR2 FQNEAQ (reference sequence). The CDR3 sequence: CASSLSGLAYEQYF. The CDR3 region has the DNA TGTGCCAGCAGCTTATCCGGCCTAGCCTACGAGCAGTACTTC.

The rearrangement joins TRBV27 to TRBJ2-3, with TRBD1 matching over 7 bases. Germline V gives CDR1 MNHEY, CDR2 SMNVEV (reference sequence). V trimming: 2 bases; J trimming: 1 base; junction bases outside the gene matches: 3. The CDR3 runs 15 residues. The CDR3 sequence: CASSLEGGGTDTQYF. For the CDR3, the DNA is TGTGCCAGCAGTTTAGAAGGGGGCGGCACAGATACGCAGTATTTT.